Sequencing of this TCR beta chain was carried out in a study of human T cells and chemical hapten exposure. Across the whole study: Minor volume differences among pooled libraries chiefly drove per-sample TCR yield variation.

TCRdb reanalysed the RACE reads using MiXCR and keeps one entry per CDR3 protein. This table has about 380,000 distinct CDR3 sequences, approximately 4.4% appearing once. Time point reported: patch test 1, 2 weeks after DPC sensitization. Treatment noted: therapeutic diphenylcyclopropenone sensitization with weekly scalp DPC. Blood collection took place prior to placing each patch test. This clonotype was recorded many times. The input for sequencing was whole blood, taken in connection with sensitization to the hapten diphenylcyclopropenone (DPC). This clonotype was sampled from a woman aged 45-65 years with alopecia areata. Some clones in this sample may be carry-over from other donors' samples.

This CDR3 reads CASSPSGTGGQETQYF. DNA for the CDR3: TGCGCCAGCAGCCCTTCCGGGACAGGGGGACAGGAGACCCAGTACTTC. The chain recombines TRBV4-3 with TRBJ2-5, with 11 bases matching TRBD1. The germline V gene has CDR1 LGHNA and CDR2 YSLEER. This CDR3 has 16 residues. With V trimmed by 4 bases and J by 5 bases, 9 bases remained unmatched.